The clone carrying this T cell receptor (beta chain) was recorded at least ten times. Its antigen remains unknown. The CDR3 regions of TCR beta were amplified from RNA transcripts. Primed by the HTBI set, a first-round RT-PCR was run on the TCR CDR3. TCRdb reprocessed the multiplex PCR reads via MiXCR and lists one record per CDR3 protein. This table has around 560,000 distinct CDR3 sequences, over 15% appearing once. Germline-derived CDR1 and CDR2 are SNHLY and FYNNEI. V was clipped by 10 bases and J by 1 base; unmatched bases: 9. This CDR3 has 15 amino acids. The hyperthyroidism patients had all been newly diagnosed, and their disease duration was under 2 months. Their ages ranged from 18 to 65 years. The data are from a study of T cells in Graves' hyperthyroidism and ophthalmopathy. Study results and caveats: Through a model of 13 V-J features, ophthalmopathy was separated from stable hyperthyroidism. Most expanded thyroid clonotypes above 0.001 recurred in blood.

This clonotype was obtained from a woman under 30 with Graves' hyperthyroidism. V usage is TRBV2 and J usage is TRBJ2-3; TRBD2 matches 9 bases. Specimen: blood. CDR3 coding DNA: TGTGCCAACGCGGCGGTAGCGGGAGGCACAGATACGCAGTATTTT. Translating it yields CANAAVAGGTDTQYF.